The 30 T cell receptor beta chains given below trace back to one sample, sequenced in a study of blood T cells in healthy people across ages. Alongside a J-beta primer mix, a sample-barcoded 5' primer served in a second PCR lasting roughly 6 to 12 cycles. In TCRdb, the 5' RACE reads were re-called with MiXCR into one record per CDR3 protein. The sample has about 640,000 distinct CDR3 sequences, 58% seen once. Sequencing was carried out using blood. Receptor source: a man in his fifties or sixties in good health.

The chain joins TRBV18 to TRBJ2-2, with D perhaps given as TRBD1 or TRBD2 (5 bases each). This CDR3 spans 17 amino acids. V was clipped by 0 bases and J by 6 bases, with 17 bases between them. CDR1 KGHSH and CDR2 LQKENI come from the germline V gene. DNA for the CDR3: TGTGCCAGCTCACCACCGGGGACCTCCCTTTATGCCGGGGAGCTGTTTTTT. Amino acids: CASSPPGTSLYAGELFF.

This clonotype was observed a handful of times. The rearrangement links TRBV7-2 to TRBJ2-7; 7 bases line up with TRBD1. CDR3 size: 15 residues. Germline V gene lookup returns CDR1 SGHTA and CDR2 FQGNSA. With 4 bases clipped from V and 3 bases from J, the junction kept 9 bases outside the gene matches. CDR3 amino acids: CASSSSGTELYEQYF. The CDR3 nucleotides are TGTGCCAGCAGCTCCTCCGGGACAGAGCTCTACGAGCAGTACTTC.

This clonotype has a handful of counts. The CDR3: CASSQDQLVSGANVLTF. In nucleotides, the CDR3 is TGCGCCAGCAGCCAAGATCAGTTGGTCTCTGGGGCCAACGTCCTGACTTTC. J is TRBJ2-6 and V is TRBV4-1; D not resolved. Trimming left V 0 bases short and J 0 bases short, with 9 bases between. The CDR3 extends over 17 amino acids. Germline V CDR1 and CDR2: MGHRA, YSYEKL.

This clonotype was observed a few times. The chain uses TRBV9 and TRBJ2-4; D tentatively reads TRBD1 or TRBD2 (6 bases each). This CDR3 comprises 12 residues. Germline loops: CDR1 SGDLS, CDR2 YYNGEE. Trimming pared 9 bases from V and 6 bases from J, leaving 13 bases between. This CDR3 is CATAEGGNIQYF. The CDR3 DNA reads TGTGCCACAGCGGAGGGGGGAAACATTCAGTACTTC.

The chain couples TRBV4-1 to TRBJ2-7, with 7 nucleotides matching TRBD2. The J call may be in error: the DNA end matches TRBJ2-5 better. Germline CDR1 MGHRA, CDR2 YSYEKL. This CDR3 is built from 15 residues. The CDR3 DNA is TGCGCCAGCAGCCAAGCGACTAGCAGCCAAGAGACCCAGTACTTC. Translating gives CASSQATSSQETQYF.

In nucleotides, the CDR3 is TGTGCCATCGACACCGGGACAGGAGACGGCTATGGCTACACCTTC. This sequence encodes CAIDTGTGDGYGYTF. V gene TRBV10-3 combines with J gene TRBJ1-2, with TRBD1 identical over 8 bases. Germline CDR1 reads ENHRY; CDR2 reads SYGVKD. V gave up 8 bases and J gave up 4 bases; unmatched junction bases: 12. This CDR3 has 15 residues.

This chain links TRBV4-2 with TRBJ1-1; D possibly corresponds to TRBD1 (6 bases). V lost 4 bases and J 3 bases, leaving 18 bases between the germline ends. Germline CDR1 reads LGHNA; CDR2 reads YNFKEQ. The CDR3 sequence is 16 residues long. In nucleotides, the CDR3 is TGTGCCAGCAGCCGGGATCCGGGACAACTGGACACTGAAGCTTTCTTT. Its protein product is CASSRDPGQLDTEAFF.

This clonotype was counted a few times. CDR3 DNA: TGCGCCAGCAGCCAAGAGGGTCTCCCACAGAGGCAAGAGACCCAGTACTTC. This sequence encodes CASSQEGLPQRQETQYF. The genes are TRBV4-1 and TRBJ2-5; D call uncertain. The CDR3 runs 17 residues. CDR1 and CDR2 from the germline V gene are MGHRA and YSYEKL. The V end was cut by 0 bases, the J end by 2 bases, with 16 bases between.

For the CDR3, the DNA is TGCAGTGCTAGTTCTGCAGTTAATACAGATACGCAGTATTTT. Encoded protein: CSASSAVNTDTQYF. The V gene is TRBV20-1, the J gene TRBJ2-3; D not resolved. Germline V CDR1 and CDR2: DFQATT, SNEGSKA (reference sequence). V lost 3 bases to trimming and J lost 3 bases, with 13 bases between them. CDR3 length: 14 amino acids.

A note on this clonotype: Relative to the germline gene, one junction end is altered; a read error may explain this. The CDR3 DNA sequence: TGTGCTAGCGGTTTGGTTCCGAATTTTGGCCGGACAGGGGGGGTGCGGACTGAAGCTTTCTTT. Translating gives CASGLVPNFGRTGGVRTEAFF. The chain joins TRBV12-5 to TRBJ1-1; 10 bases match TRBD1. The length of the CDR3 is 21 residues. The germline V gene has CDR1 LGHNT and CDR2 FRNRAP.

The chain recombines TRBV20-1 with TRBJ2-1, with D hard to call. Trimming took off 0 bases at V and 7 bases at J, with 19 bases between the two ends. Germline V gives CDR1 DFQATT, CDR2 SNEGSKA (reference sequence). The CDR3 covers 16 residues. As DNA, the CDR3 is TGCAGTGCTAGAGATCTTCGGCTACCTATTCCGAATGAGCAGTTCTTC. Translated: CSARDLRLPIPNEQFF.

This sequence joins TRBV29-1 and TRBJ2-5; D is ambiguous. V lost 5 bases to trimming and J lost 0 bases, with 7 bases between them. The germline V gene has CDR1 SQVTM and CDR2 ANQGSEA. The CDR3 loop spans 12 amino acids. CDR3 in amino acids: CSVKENQETQYF. The DNA of the CDR3 is TGCAGCGTTAAGGAAAACCAAGAGACCCAGTACTTC.

As regards this clonotype: A clone one base away is much larger, so this may be a read error. This chain uses TRBV29-1 with TRBJ2-4, with D possibly TRBD2 on 7 matching bases. Germline V gives CDR1 SQVTM, CDR2 ANQGSEA. The CDR3 loop spans 13 amino acids. The CDR3 sequence is CCVEGGDQNIQYF. CDR3 coding DNA: TGCTGCGTTGAAGGGGGGGATCAAAACATTCAGTACTTC.

The rearrangement uses TRBV27 and TRBJ1-2, with a tentative D call TRBD1 (5 bases). V lost 5 bases and J lost 7, with 23 bases in between. The CDR3 consists of 16 residues. Germline V CDR1 and CDR2: MNHEY, SMNVEV (reference sequence). The CDR3 coding sequence is TGTGCCAGCAGTCTTAATCGCCCCCGGGGGGGAGCTGGCTACACCTTC. This translates into CASSLNRPRGGAGYTF.

V gene TRBV20-1 combines with J gene TRBJ2-2, with D possibly being TRBD2 (6 bases). CDR1 DFQATT and CDR2 SNEGSKA come from the germline V gene (reference sequence). The ends were cut back, 1 base at V and 4 bases at J, with 13 bases in the middle. This CDR3 has 15 amino acids. The CDR3 sequence: CSARGGRDFTGELFF. The CDR3, as DNA: TGCAGTGCTAGAGGTGGCAGGGACTTCACCGGGGAGCTGTTTTTT.

In the case of this clonotype: A much more abundant neighbour one base away suggests this may be a read error. The J gene is TRBJ2-7, the V gene TRBV7-2, with D tentatively TRBD1 (6 bases). Germline V lookup: CDR1 SGHTA, CDR2 FQGNSA. The CDR3 is 13 amino acids. The CDR3 loop is CASSSDRNYEHYF. CDR3 in DNA: TGTGCCAGCAGCTCCGACAGGAACTACGAGCATTACTTC. Combining the CDR3 with reference TRBV7-2 and TRBJ2-7 gives the whole variable domain GAGVSQSPSNKVTEKGKDVELRCDPISGHTALYWYRQSLGQGLEFLIYFQGNSAPDKSGLPSDRFSAERTGGSVSTLTIQRTQQEDSAVYLCASSSDRNYEHYFGPGTRLTVT.

The sample holds many counts of this clonotype. J is TRBJ2-5 and V is TRBV27; D is perhaps TRBD2 (5 bases). Germline CDR1 reads MNHEY; CDR2 reads SMNVEV (reference sequence). The CDR3 runs to 14 residues. V lost 3 bases, J lost 0 bases, and 8 bases lay in between. DNA for the CDR3: TGTGCCAGCAGTTTTTCGGGGTACCAAGAGACCCAGTACTTC. Protein sequence: CASSFSGYQETQYF.

The chain joins TRBV29-1 to TRBJ2-5; 7 bases map to TRBD2. This CDR3 contains 13 residues. Germline V gives CDR1 SQVTM, CDR2 ANQGSEA. V trimming: 0 bases; J trimming: 6 bases; junction bases outside the gene matches: 4. In DNA, the CDR3 is TGCAGCGTTGAAGAGACTAGCCTCCAGACCCAGTACTTC. Its translation is CSVEETSLQTQYF.

The chain uses TRBV7-6 and TRBJ2-7; D remains unclear. The tail of the sequence fits TRBJ2-5 better, so the J call may be wrong. Germline CDR1 reads SGHVS; CDR2 reads FNYEAQ. The CDR3 runs to 11 residues. CDR3 coding DNA: TGTGCCAGCAGCTTAGGACAGACCCAGTACTTC. As protein: CASSLGQTQYF.

The chain is built from TRBV6-1 and TRBJ1-1, with 7 positions matching TRBD1. Germline values: CDR1 MNHNS, CDR2 SASEGT. V shed 8 bases, J shed 4 bases, and the junction held 10 bases outside the gene matches. The CDR3 spans 14 residues. CDR3 DNA sequence: TGTGCCAGCGGAAAACAGGGGTGGGTCACTGAAGCTTTCTTT. It translates to CASGKQGWVTEAFF.

This clonotype occurred a few times. The chain is built from TRBV2 and TRBJ2-7; TRBD1 might be the D (5 bases). V dropped 7 bases and J dropped 2 bases, with 12 bases sitting between them. The CDR3 consists of 13 residues. Germline V gene lookup returns CDR1 SNHLY and CDR2 FYNNEI. The CDR3 is CASKTDGPYEQYF. As DNA, the CDR3 is TGTGCCAGCAAGACAGATGGTCCCTACGAGCAGTACTTC.

The chain carries TRBV6-6 and TRBJ1-5; D unclear. Looked up from germline, CDR1 is MNHNY and CDR2 is SVGAGI (reference sequence). The CDR3 runs to 15 residues. V was clipped by 5 bases and J by 0 bases, with 11 bases between them. In DNA form, the CDR3 reads TGTGCCAGCAGTGAGGACGGAGATAGCAATCAGCCCCAGCATTTT. Translation: CASSEDGDSNQPQHF.

This chain connects TRBV20-1 to TRBJ1-6; weak D call: TRBD1 (5 bases). Germline CDR1 and CDR2: DFQATT and SNEGSKA (reference sequence). The V end was cut by 1 base, the J end by 0 bases, with 13 bases between. The length of the CDR3 is 17 residues. The CDR3, as DNA: TGCAGTGCTAGAGGGGGAAGGGGAGACTCCTATAATTCACCCCTCCACTTT. Amino acids: CSARGGRGDSYNSPLHF.

The chain joins TRBV10-3 to TRBJ1-2; 7 bases map to TRBD1. Trimming cost V 4 bases and J 4 bases; bases outside gene matches: 15. The CDR3 is 17 amino acids. Germline CDR1 is ENHRY and CDR2 is SYGVKD. CDR3: CAISAQQGKTPGYGYTF. The CDR3 DNA reads as TGTGCCATCAGTGCTCAACAGGGGAAGACCCCGGGCTATGGCTACACCTTC.

This clonotype was found a few times. The chain couples TRBV3-1 to TRBJ2-1; TRBD1 aligns across 10 bases. Germline CDR1 reads LGHDT; CDR2 reads YNNKEL (reference sequence). This CDR3 has 15 amino acids. Losses at the gene ends were 1 base for V and 6 bases for J; bases not matched to a gene: 3. The CDR3 sequence is CASSQVGTGANEQFF. The CDR3 DNA follows: TGTGCCAGCAGCCAAGTCGGGACAGGGGCCAATGAGCAGTTCTTC.

J is TRBJ1-5 and V is TRBV20-1, with D tentatively TRBD1 (6 bases). Between the trimmed V and J ends, which lost 6 bases and 1 base, there was a span of 13 bases. CDR1 is DFQATT and CDR2 is SNEGSKA in the germline V gene (reference sequence). The CDR3 extends over 14 amino acids. The CDR3 spells CSARRQESNQPQHF. CDR3 coding DNA: TGCAGTGCAAGAAGACAGGAAAGCAATCAGCCCCAGCATTTT.

This sequence joins TRBV3-1 and TRBJ2-3; 7 bases match TRBD2. Germline V gene lookup returns CDR1 LGHDT and CDR2 YNNKEL (reference sequence). The CDR3 is 13 amino acids. V was clipped by 7 bases and J by 6 bases; unmatched bases: 7. DNA for the CDR3: TGTGCCAGCATAAGAGCGGGAACGGATACGCAGTATTTT. It encodes CASIRAGTDTQYF.

A note on this clonotype: The germline gene is not matched at one end of the junction; a read error may be the cause. J is TRBJ1-2 and V is TRBV14; D perhaps matches TRBD1 (6 bases). The CDR3 consists of 13 residues. Germline V gene lookup returns CDR1 SGHDN and CDR2 FVKESK. Here the CDR3 reads CANSQGQNYGYTF. The DNA of the CDR3 is TGTGCCAACAGCCAAGGACAGAACTATGGCTACACCTTC.

The CDR3 is CASSLERGVTNEQFF. The CDR3 region has the DNA TGTGCCAGCAGTTTGGAGCGGGGTGTGACCAATGAGCAGTTCTTC. This sequence joins TRBV12-3 or TRBV12-4 and TRBJ2-1; 7 bases match TRBD2. This CDR3 contains 15 residues. V lost 3 bases, J lost 6 bases, and 8 bases stayed unmatched.

The chain is built from TRBV7-2 and TRBJ2-1, with 8 bases fitting TRBD2. CDR1 is SGHTA and CDR2 is FQGNSA in the germline V gene. V lost 8 bases to trimming and J lost 0 bases; unmatched junction nucleotides: 9. The CDR3 contains 16 residues. As DNA, the CDR3 is TGTGCCAGCCCCAGGGCGCGGGGGGACTCCTACAATGAGCAGTTCTTC. This translates into CASPRARGDSYNEQFF.